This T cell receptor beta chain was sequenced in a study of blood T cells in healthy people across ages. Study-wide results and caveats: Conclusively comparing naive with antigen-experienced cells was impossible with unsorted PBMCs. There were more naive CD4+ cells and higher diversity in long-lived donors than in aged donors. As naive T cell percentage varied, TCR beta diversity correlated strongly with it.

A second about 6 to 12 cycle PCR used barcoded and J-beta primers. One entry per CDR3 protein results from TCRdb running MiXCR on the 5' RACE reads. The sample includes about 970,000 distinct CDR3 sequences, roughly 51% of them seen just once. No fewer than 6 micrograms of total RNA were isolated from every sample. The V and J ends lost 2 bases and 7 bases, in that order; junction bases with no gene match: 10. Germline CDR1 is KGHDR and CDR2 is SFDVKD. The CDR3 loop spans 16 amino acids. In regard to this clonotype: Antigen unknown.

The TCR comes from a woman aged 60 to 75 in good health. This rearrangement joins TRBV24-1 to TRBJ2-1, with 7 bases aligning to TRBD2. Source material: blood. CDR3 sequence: CATSDSLASGPNEQFF. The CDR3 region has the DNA TGTGCCACCAGTGATTCCCTTGCTAGCGGACCGAATGAGCAGTTCTTC.